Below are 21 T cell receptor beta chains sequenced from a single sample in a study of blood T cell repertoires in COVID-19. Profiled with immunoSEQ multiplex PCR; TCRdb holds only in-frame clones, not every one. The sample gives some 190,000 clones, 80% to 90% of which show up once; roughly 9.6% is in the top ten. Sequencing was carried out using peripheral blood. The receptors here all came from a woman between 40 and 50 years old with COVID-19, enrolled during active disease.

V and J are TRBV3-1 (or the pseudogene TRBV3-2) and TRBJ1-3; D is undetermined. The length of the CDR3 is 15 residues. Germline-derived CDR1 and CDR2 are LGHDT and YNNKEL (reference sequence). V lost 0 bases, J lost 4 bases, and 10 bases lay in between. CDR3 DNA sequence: TGTGCCAGCAGCCAAGATCACGGTTCGGGAAACACCATATATTTT. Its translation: CASSQDHGSGNTIYF.

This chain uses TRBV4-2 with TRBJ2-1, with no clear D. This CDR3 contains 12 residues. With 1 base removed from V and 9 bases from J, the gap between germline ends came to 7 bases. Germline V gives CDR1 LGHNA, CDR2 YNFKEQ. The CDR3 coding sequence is TGTGCCAGCAGCCAAGGCCTAGGTGAGCAGTTCTTC. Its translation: CASSQGLGEQFF.

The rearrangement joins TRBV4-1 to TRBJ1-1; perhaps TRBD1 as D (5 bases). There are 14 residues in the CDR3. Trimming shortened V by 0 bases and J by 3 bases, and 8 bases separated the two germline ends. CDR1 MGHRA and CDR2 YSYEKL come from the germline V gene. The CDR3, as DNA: TGCGCCAGCAGCCAAGAAGGGGCAGACACTGAAGCTTTCTTT. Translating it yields CASSQEGADTEAFF.

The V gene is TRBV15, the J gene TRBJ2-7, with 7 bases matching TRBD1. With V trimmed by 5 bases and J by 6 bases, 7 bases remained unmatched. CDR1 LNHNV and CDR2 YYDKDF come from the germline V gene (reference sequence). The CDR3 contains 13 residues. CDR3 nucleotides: TGTGCCACCAGCTTCCAGACAGGGATCGAGCAGTACGTC. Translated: CATSFQTGIEQYV.

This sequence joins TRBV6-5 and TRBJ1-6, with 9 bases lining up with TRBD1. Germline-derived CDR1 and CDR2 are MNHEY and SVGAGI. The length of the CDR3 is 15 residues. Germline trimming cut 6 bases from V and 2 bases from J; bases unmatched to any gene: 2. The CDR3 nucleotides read TGTGCCAGCAGGGGGACAGGGCCCTATAATTCACCCCTCCACTTT. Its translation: CASRGTGPYNSPLHF.

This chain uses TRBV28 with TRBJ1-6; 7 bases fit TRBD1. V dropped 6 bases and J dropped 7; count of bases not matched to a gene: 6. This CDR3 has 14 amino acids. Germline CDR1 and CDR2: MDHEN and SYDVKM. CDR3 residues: CASRGTVLNSPLHF. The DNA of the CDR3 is TGTGCCAGCAGGGGGACAGTTCTAAATTCACCCCTCCACTTT.

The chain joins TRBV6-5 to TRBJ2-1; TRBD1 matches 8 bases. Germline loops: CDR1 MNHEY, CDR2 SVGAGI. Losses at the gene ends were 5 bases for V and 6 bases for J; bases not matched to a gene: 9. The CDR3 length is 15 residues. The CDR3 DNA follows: TGTGCCAGCAGTCCGCGGACAGGGTTATCCAATGAGCAGTTCTTC. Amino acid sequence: CASSPRTGLSNEQFF.

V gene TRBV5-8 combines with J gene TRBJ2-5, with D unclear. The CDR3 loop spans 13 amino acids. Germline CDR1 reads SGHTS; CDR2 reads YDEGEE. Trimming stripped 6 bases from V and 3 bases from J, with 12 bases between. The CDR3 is CASISRLEETQYF. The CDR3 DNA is TGTGCCAGCATCTCCCGGCTAGAAGAGACCCAGTACTTC.

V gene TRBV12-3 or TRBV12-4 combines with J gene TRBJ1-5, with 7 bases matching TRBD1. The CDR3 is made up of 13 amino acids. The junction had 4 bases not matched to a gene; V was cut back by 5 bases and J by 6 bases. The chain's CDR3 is CASSGGGGQPQHF. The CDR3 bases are TGTGCCAGCAGTGGAGGGGGCGGTCAGCCCCAGCATTTT.

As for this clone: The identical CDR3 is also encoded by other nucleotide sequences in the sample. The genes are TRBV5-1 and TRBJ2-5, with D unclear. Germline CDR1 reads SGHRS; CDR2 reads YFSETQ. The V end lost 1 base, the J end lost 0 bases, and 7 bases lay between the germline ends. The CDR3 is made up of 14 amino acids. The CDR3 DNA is TGCGCCAGCAGCTTGCGTACAGACCAAGAGACCCAGTACTTC. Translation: CASSLRTDQETQYF.

The CDR3 spells CAWSGRTGAGTGELFF. The CDR3, as DNA: TGTGCCTGGAGTGGCCGGACGGGCGCGGGCACCGGGGAGCTGTTTTTT. The chain carries TRBV30 and TRBJ2-2; maybe TRBD2 (5 bases). V was shortened by 1 base and J by 4 bases, with 16 bases between the two germline ends. The CDR3 contains 16 residues. From germline, CDR1 is GTSNPN and CDR2 SVGIG (reference sequence).

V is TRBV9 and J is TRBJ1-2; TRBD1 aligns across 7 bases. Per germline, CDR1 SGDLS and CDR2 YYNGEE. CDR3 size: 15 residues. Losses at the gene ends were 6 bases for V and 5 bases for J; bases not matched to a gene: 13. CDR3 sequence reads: CASTYPLGGGYGYTF. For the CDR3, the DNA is TGTGCCAGCACCTACCCATTAGGGGGCGGTTATGGCTACACCTTC.

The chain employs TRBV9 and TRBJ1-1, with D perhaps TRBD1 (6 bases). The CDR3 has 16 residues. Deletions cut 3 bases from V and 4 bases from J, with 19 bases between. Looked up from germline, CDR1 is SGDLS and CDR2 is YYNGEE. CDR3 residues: CASSAYQGIGSTEAFF. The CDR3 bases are TGTGCCAGCAGCGCTTACCAGGGGATAGGATCCACTGAAGCTTTCTTT. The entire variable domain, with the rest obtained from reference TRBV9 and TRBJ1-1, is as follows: DSGVTQTPKHLITATGQRVTLRCSPRSGDLSVYWYQQSLDQGLQFLIQYYNGEERAKGNILERFSAQQFPDLHSELNLSSLELGDSALYFCASSAYQGIGSTEAFFGQGTRLTVV.

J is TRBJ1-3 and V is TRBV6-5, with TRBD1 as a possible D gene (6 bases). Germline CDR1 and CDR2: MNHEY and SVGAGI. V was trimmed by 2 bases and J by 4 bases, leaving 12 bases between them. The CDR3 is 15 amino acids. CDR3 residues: CASSYGGAIGNTIYF. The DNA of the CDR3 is TGTGCCAGCAGTTACGGGGGGGCGATCGGAAACACCATATATTTT.

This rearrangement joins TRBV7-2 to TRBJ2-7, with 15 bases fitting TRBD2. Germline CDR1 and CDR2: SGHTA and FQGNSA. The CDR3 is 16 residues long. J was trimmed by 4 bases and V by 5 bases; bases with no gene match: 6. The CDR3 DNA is TGTGCCAGCAGCCCACTTGGGACTAGCGGGGGGTACGAGCAGTACGTC. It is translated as CASSPLGTSGGYEQYV.

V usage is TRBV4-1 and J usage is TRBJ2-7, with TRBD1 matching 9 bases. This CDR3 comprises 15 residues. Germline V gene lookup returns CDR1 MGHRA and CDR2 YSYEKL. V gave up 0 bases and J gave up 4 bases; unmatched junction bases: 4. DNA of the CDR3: TGCGCCAGCAGCCAAGAAGCGGGACAGGGTTACGAGCAGTACGTC. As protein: CASSQEAGQGYEQYV.

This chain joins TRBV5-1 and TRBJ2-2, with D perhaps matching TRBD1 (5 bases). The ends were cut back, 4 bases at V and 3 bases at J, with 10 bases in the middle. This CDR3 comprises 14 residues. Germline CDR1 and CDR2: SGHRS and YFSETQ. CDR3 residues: CASSLQGHTGELFF. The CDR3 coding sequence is TGCGCCAGCAGCCTCCAGGGTCACACCGGGGAGCTGTTTTTT.

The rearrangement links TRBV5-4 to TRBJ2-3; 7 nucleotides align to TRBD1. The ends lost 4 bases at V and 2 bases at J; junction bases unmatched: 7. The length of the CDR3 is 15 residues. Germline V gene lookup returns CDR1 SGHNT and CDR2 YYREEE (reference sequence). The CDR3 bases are TGTGCCAGCAGCCCGCGGCAGGGGGACACAGATACGCAGTATTTT. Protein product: CASSPRQGDTDTQYF.

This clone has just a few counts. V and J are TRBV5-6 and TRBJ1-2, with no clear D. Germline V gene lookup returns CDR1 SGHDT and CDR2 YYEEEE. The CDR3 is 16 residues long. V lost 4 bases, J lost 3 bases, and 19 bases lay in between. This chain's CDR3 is CASSLGLGLVDYGYTF. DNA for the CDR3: TGTGCCAGCAGCCTTGGCCTCGGGTTGGTGGACTATGGCTACACCTTC.

The CDR3 loop reads CASSIQGRGQETQYF. CDR3 sequence (DNA): TGTGCCAGTAGTATCCAGGGGAGAGGGCAAGAGACCCAGTACTTC. The chain links TRBV19 to TRBJ2-5; TRBD1 might be the D (6 bases). Deletions cut 3 bases from V and 2 bases from J, with 13 bases between. CDR3 length: 15 amino acids. The germline CDR1 and CDR2 sequences are LNHDA and SQIVND (reference sequence).

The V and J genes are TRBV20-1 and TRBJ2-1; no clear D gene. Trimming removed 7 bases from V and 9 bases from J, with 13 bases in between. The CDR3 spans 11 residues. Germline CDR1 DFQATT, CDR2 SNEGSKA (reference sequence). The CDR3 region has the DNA TGCAGTGTGCCCGGTAACGGTGAGCAGTTCTTC. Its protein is CSVPGNGEQFF.